The entry that follows covers one T cell receptor beta chain sequence. Its antigen is not yet known. Within one base of it there is no much larger clone, and no base qualities were kept. Receptor libraries were prepared by 5' RACE. The run used an Illumina HiSeq 2500. A second PCR of about 6 to 12 cycles was run with a J-beta primer mix and a sample-barcoded 5' primer. A template-switch 5' adaptor carrying 12 random nucleotides introduced a unique molecular identifier onto each TCR beta cDNA molecule. Each sample yielded at least 2.5 million CDR3-containing paired-end reads. All of the RNA was converted into first-strand cDNA using the Mint cDNA synthesis kit, with a TRBC-specific oligonucleotide serving as the primer. Following uracil-DNA glycosylase treatment, a first 18-cycle PCR with universal primers M1SS and BC2_uni_R was performed on all cDNA. The paper's processing steps were these. For normalization, 1 million high-quality reads were randomly selected from each sample, with every read carrying a distinct molecular identifier. Instead of being binned into consensus sequences, reads with shared molecular identifiers were discarded. MiTCR, with a Q25 quality threshold and the strictest error-elimination algorithm, was used for CDR3 identification, clonotype clustering and error correction. A nonparametric unseen species model with Euler transformation was used to estimate a lower bound on total TCR beta diversity. The public reads were reprocessed in TCRdb via fastp at Q25 and MiXCR, keeping in-frame beta chains. Under each unique CDR3 protein, matching rows form one entry showing the most common genes and DNA. The V and J calls come from TCRdb's annotation, not from the publication. The sample contains 910,000 or so distinct CDR3 sequences, 51% of them found a single time. The ten largest clonotypes hold over 20% of the sample.

These data originate in a study of blood T cells in healthy people across ages (dated by TCRdb to the mid-2010s). Background for the entire study: In model experiments, template switching captured about one uniquely barcoded TCR beta cDNA molecule for every two T cells. Age-related changes in TCR beta repertoire diversity were measured in the study by deep sequencing normalized with unique cDNA molecular identifiers. Donors were grouped into four age groups: young (average 16 years), middle-aged (under 40), aged (approximately 58) and long-lived (approximately 75). To avoid experimental bias, donors of different ages were randomly spread across the sequencing lanes. Two additional independent replicas of 1 million unique cDNA reads from the same blood draw were analyzed for two donors (one aged 18 to 30 and one aged 80 or older).

Donors were a few dozen systemically healthy Caucasian individuals from Russia aged 6 to 90 years. Each donor gave 9.5 to 10 milliliters of peripheral blood, drawn into EDTA-treated Vacutainer tubes. Ficoll-Paque density-gradient centrifugation was used to isolate PBMCs, with at least 7 million obtained per sample. Trizol reagent was used to extract total RNA from PBMCs, with at least 6 micrograms per sample. The percentages of naive CD45RAhigh/CD27high T cells were determined by flow cytometry on a PBMC aliquot from every donor. Study-wide findings and limitations: Donor CMV infection status was unknown, potentially confounding age-related changes in expanded clonotypes. Total diversity estimates from one million sequenced T cells were considered lower bounds and underestimates. Conclusive comparison of naive and antigen-experienced compartments was prevented by the profiling of bulk unsorted PBMCs. Observed TCR beta diversity per million T cells fell roughly linearly with age, and a significant reduction was already apparent by age around 39. Compared with the aged group, the long-lived group had more naive CD4+ T cells, fewer expanded clones and increased TCR diversity, suggesting age selection. Observed TCR beta diversity correlated strongly with the percentage of naive T cells measured by flow cytometry.

Ends trimmed: V by 8 bases, J by 8 bases; bases unmatched to a gene: 15. CDR1 and CDR2, per the germline V gene, are MNHEY and SVGEGT. The CDR3, cysteine through phenylalanine, is 15 amino acids long. Just CDR3 DNA is preserved here, 45 bases in frame from base 1. The specimen sequenced was blood. Recombination connected TRBV6-2 or TRBV6-3 to TRBJ1-2, with 9 central nucleotides matching TRBD1. This TCR derives from a woman aged 60-75 years in good health. The DNA reads TGTGCCAGCGAAGTCCCGGGACAGGGACCGTTCGGCTACACCTTC. Translated, this gives CASEVPGQGPFGYTF.